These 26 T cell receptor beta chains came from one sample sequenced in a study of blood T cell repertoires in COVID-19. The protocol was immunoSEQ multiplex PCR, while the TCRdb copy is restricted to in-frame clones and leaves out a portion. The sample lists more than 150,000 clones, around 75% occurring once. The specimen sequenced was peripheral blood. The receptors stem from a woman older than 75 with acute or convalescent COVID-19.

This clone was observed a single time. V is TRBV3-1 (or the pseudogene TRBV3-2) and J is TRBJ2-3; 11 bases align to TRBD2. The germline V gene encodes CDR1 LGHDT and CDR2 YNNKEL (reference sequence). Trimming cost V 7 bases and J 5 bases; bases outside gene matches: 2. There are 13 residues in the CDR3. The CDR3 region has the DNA TGTGCCAGCACCACTAGCGGGGGAGATACGCAGTATTTT. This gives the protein CASTTSGGDTQYF.

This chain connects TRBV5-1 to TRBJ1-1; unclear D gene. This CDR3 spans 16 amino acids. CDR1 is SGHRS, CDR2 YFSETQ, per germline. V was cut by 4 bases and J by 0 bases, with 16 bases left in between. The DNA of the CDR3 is TGCGCCAGCAGCCCCGGAGGAGGTGGGATGAACACTGAAGCTTTCTTT. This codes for CASSPGGGGMNTEAFF. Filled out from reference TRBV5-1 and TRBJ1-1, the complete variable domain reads KAGVTQTPRYLIKTRGQQVTLSCSPISGHRSVSWYQQTPGQGLQFLFEYFSETQRNKGNFPGRFSGRQFSNSRSEMNVSTLELGDSALYLCASSPGGGGMNTEAFFGQGTRLTVV.

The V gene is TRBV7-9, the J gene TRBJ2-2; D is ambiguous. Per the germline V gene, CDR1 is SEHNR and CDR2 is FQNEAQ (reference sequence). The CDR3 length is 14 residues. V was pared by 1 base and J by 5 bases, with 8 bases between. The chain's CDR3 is CASSLGRRTGELFF. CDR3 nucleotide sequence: TGTGCCAGCAGCTTAGGGCGGAGAACCGGGGAGCTGTTTTTT.

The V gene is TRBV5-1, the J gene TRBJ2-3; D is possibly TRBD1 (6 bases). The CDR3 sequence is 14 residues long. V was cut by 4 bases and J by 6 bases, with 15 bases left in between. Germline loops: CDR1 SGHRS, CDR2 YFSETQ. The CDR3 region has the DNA TGCGCCAGCAGCGCTTTGACAGGTGTGGATACGCAGTATTTT. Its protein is CASSALTGVDTQYF.

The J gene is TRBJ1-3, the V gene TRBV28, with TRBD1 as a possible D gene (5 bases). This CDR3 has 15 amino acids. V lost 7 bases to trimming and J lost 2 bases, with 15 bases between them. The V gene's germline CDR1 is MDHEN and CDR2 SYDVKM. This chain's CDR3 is CASTPGGTTGNTIYF. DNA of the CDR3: TGTGCCAGCACCCCCGGGGGAACTACTGGAAACACCATATATTTT.

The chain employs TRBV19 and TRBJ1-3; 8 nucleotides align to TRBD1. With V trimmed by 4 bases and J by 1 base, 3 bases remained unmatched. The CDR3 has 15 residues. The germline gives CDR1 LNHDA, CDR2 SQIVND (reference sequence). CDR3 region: CASSTGGASGNTIYF. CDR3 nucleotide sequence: TGTGCCAGTAGTACAGGGGGCGCGTCTGGAAACACCATATATTTT.

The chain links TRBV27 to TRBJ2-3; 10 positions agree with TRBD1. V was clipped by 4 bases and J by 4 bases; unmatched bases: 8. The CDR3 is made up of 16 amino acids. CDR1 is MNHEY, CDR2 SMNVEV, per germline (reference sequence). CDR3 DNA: TGTGCCAGCAGTTCAGGACAGGGGGATTTTGCAGATACGCAGTATTTT. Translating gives CASSSGQGDFADTQYF.

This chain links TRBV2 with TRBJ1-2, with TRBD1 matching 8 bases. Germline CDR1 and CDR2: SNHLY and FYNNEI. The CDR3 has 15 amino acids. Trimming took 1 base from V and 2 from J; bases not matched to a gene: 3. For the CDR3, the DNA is TGTGCCAGCAGTGAAGGGACAGGGTGGAACTATGGCTACACCTTC. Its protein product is CASSEGTGWNYGYTF.

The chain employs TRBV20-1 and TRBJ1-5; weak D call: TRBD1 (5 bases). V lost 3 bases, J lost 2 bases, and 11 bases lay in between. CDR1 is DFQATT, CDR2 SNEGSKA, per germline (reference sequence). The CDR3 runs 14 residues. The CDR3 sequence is CSASWGVGNQPQHF. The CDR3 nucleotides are TGCAGTGCTAGTTGGGGCGTGGGCAATCAGCCCCAGCATTTT.

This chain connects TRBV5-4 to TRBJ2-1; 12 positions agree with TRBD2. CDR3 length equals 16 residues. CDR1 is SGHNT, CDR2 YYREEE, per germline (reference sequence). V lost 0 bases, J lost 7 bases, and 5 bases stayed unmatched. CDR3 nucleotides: TGTGCCAGCAGCTTGGGTCTAGCGGGAGGGATGAATGAGCAGTTCTTC. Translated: CASSLGLAGGMNEQFF.

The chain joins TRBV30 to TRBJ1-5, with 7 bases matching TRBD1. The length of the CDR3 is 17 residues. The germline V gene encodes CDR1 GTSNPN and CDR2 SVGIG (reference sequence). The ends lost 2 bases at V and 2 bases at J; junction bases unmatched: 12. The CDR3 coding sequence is TGTGCCTGGAGTCGTCGGCAGGGGGATGGGGGCAATCAGCCCCAGCATTTT. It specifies CAWSRRQGDGGNQPQHF.

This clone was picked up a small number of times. CDR3 coding DNA: TGTGCCACCCAAGCGGGAGCATACACCGGGGAGCTGTTTTTT. Amino acid sequence: CATQAGAYTGELFF. The gene calls are TRBV2 and TRBJ2-2; TRBD2 matches 8 bases. J lost 3 bases, V lost 10 bases, and 7 bases had no gene match. The V gene's germline CDR1 is SNHLY and CDR2 FYNNEI. CDR3 length: 14 amino acids.

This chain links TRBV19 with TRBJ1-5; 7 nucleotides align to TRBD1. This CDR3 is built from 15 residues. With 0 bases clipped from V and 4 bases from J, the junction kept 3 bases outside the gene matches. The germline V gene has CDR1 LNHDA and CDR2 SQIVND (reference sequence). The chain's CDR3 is CASSIDRGQNQPQHF. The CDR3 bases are TGTGCCAGTAGTATAGATAGGGGACAGAATCAGCCCCAGCATTTT.

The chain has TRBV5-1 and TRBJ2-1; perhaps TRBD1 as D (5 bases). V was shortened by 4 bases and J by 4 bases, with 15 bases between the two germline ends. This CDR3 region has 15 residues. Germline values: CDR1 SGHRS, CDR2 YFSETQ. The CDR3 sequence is CASSPDSGPYNEQFF. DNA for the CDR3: TGCGCCAGCAGCCCTGACAGTGGACCTTACAATGAGCAGTTCTTC.

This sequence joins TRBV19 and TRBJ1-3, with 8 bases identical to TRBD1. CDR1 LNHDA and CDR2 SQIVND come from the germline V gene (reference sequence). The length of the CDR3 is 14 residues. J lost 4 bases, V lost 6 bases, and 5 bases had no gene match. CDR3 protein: CASRSGQVGNTIYF. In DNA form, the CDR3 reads TGTGCCAGTAGATCGGGACAGGTCGGAAACACCATATATTTT.

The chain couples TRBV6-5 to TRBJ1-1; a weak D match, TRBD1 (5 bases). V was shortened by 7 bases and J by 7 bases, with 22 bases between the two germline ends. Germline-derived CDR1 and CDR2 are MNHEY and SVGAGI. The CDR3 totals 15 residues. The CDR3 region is CASTLPGGGNVEAFF. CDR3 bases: TGTGCCAGCACCCTCCCCGGGGGAGGGAATGTTGAAGCTTTCTTT.

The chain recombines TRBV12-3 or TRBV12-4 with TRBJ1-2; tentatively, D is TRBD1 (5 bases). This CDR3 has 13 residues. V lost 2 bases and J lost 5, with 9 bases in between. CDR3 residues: CASSLTTVYGYTF. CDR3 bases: TGTGCCAGCAGTTTAACGACAGTGTATGGCTACACCTTC.

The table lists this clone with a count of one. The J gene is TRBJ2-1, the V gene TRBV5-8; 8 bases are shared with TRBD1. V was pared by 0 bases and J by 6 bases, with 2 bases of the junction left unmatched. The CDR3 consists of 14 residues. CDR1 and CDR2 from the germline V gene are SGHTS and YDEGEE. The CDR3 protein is CASSLGTGLNEQFF. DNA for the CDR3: TGTGCCAGCAGCTTGGGGACAGGGCTCAATGAGCAGTTCTTC.

Here the CDR3 reads CASSIADTYTEAFF. CDR3 coding DNA: TGTGCCAGCAGTATCGCAGATACCTACACTGAAGCTTTCTTT. The chain is built from TRBV2 and TRBJ1-1; D not resolved. The V end lost 5 bases, the J end lost 3 bases, and 13 bases lay between the germline ends. The CDR3 is made up of 14 amino acids. Germline loops: CDR1 SNHLY, CDR2 FYNNEI.

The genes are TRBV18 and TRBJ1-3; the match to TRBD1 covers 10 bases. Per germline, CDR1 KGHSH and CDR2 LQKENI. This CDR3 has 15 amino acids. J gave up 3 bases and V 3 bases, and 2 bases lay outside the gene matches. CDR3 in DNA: TGTGCCAGCTCACCCGGGACAGGGGTTGGAAACACCATATATTTT. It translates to CASSPGTGVGNTIYF.

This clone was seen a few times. CDR3 in DNA: TGTGCCAGCAGTGGGACAGGGATGAATAATGAAAAACTGTTTTTT. Translating it yields CASSGTGMNNEKLFF. The rearrangement links TRBV2 to TRBJ1-4, with 8 bases matching TRBD1. Per germline, CDR1 SNHLY and CDR2 FYNNEI. CDR3 size: 15 residues. Germline trimming cut 4 bases from V and 4 bases from J; bases unmatched to any gene: 5. Together with reference TRBV2 and TRBJ1-4, the CDR3 gives the full variable domain: EPEVTQTPSHQVTQMGQEVILRCVPISNHLYFYWYRQILGQKVEFLVSFYNNEISEKSEIFDDQFSVERPDGSNFTLKIRSTKLEDSAMYFCASSGTGMNNEKLFFGSGTQLSVL.

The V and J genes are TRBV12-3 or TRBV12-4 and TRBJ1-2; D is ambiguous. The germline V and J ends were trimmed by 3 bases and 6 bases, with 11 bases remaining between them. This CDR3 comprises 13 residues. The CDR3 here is CASSFTRKDGYTF. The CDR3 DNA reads TGTGCCAGCAGTTTTACCAGGAAAGATGGCTACACCTTC.

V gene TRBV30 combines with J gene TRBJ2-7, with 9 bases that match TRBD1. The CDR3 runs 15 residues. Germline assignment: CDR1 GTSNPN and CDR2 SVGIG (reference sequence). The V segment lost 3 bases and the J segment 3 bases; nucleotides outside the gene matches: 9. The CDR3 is CAWRFGGTGYYEQYF. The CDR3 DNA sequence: TGTGCCTGGAGATTTGGGGGGACAGGGTACTACGAGCAGTACTTC. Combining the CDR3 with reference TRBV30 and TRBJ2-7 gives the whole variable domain SQTIHQWPATLVQPVGSPLSLECTVEGTSNPNLYWYRQAAGRGLQLLFYSVGIGQISSEVPQNLSASRPQDRQFILSSKKLLLSDSGFYLCAWRFGGTGYYEQYFGPGTRLTVT.

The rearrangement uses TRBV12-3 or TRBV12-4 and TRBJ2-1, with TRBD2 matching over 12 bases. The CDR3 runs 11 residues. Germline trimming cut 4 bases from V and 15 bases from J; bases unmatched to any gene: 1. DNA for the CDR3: TGTGCCAGCAGTTCGACTAGCGGGAGGTTCTTC. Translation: CASSSTSGRFF.

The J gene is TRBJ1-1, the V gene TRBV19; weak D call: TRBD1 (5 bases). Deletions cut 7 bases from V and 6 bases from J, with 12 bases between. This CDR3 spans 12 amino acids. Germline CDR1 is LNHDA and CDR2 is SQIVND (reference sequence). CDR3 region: CASMGGESEAFF. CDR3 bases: TGTGCCAGTATGGGGGGAGAGTCTGAAGCTTTCTTT.

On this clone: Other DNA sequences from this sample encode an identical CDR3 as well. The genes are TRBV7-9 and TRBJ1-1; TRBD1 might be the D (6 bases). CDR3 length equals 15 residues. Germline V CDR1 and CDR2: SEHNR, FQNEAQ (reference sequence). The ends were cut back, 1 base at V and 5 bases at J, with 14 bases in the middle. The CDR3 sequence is CASSLGDILSTEAFF. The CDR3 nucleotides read TGTGCCAGCAGCTTAGGGGACATCCTTAGTACTGAAGCTTTCTTT.